These T cell receptor beta chains were read from a single sample in a study of cytomegalovirus exposure and HLA in healthy donors. Some clones are missing from TCRdb's copy, which holds only in-frame ones; the method was immunoSEQ multiplex PCR. The sample comprises 65,000 to 70,000 clones, around 80% of which are singletons, and 5.5% to 7% rests with the top ten. Sequenced sample: PBMCs. All receptors derive from a man aged 45 to 65 in good health and CMV-seronegative. Each CDR3 is given with its conserved first and last residue. The D gene is left open where the match is weak. Only some rows state a clone size, as once, few, many or a class for expanded clones.

V	J	size	D	DNA	CDR3
TRBV4-3	TRBJ2-1	NA	NA	TGCGCCAGCAGCCAAGGACTATTACTGAACAATGAGCAGTTCTTC	CASSQGLLLNNEQFF
TRBV5-6	TRBJ2-1	NA	TRBD1	TGTGCCAGCAGCTTCTGGGACAGGGAAAATGAGCAGTTCTTC	CASSFWDRENEQFF
TRBV7-9	TRBJ1-5	NA	NA	TGTGCCAGCAGCTCCGCCTTCGGGCAGGGCGATCAGCCCCAGCATTTT	CASSSAFGQGDQPQHF
TRBV6-1	TRBJ2-5	once	NA	TGTGCCAGCAGTGAAGCCAGCGCAGGGATGAAGACCCAGTACTTC	CASSEASAGMKTQYF
TRBV10-1	TRBJ2-7	NA	NA	TGCGCCAGCAGTGATAGTTGGCGGGACAGCCCCTACGAGCAGTACTTC	CASSDSWRDSPYEQYF
TRBV15	TRBJ1-5	NA	NA	TGTGCCACCAGCATTGGATACCAGGATCAGCCCCAGCATTTT	CATSIGYQDQPQHF
TRBV6-5	TRBJ2-7	NA	NA	TGTGCCAGCAGTTACTCGAGACAGGCAACCTACGAGCAGTACTTC	CASSYSRQATYEQYF
TRBV9	TRBJ1-6	NA	NA	TGTGCCAGCAGCGTAGGTGGTCAGGGGCGATCCCTCTCCTATAATTCACCCCTCCACTTT	CASSVGGQGRSLSYNSPLHF
TRBV7-3	TRBJ2-1	NA	TRBD2	TGTGCCAGCAGCCACGGGACTAGCGGGGAAGATTACAATGAGCAGTTCTTC	CASSHGTSGEDYNEQFF
TRBV4-2	TRBJ1-3	NA	NA	TGTGCCAGTATTAACGGGGGAACTGGAAACACCATATATTTT	CASINGGTGNTIYF
TRBV11-2	TRBJ2-2	NA	NA	TGTGCCAGCACCGAGTGGGAGTCCGGGGAGCTGTTTTTT	CASTEWESGELFF
TRBV2	TRBJ1-1	many	NA	TGTGCCAGCAGAGCAGGGTTGACTGAAGCTTTCTTT	CASRAGLTEAFF
TRBV19	TRBJ1-1	NA	TRBD1	TGTGCCAGTAGATTGGGACAGGGTGTTCCTGAAGCTTTCTTT	CASRLGQGVPEAFF
TRBV5-5	TRBJ2-7	once	TRBD1	TGTGCCAGCAGTCCCGGGACAGGGGGCTACGAGCAGTACTTC	CASSPGTGGYEQYF
TRBV11-2	TRBJ1-2	NA	TRBD1	TGTGCCAGCAGCCCGGGACAGACTAACTATGGCTACACCTTC	CASSPGQTNYGYTF
TRBV7-9	TRBJ1-4	NA	TRBD1	TGTGCCAGCAGCTTAGACAGGGGGAGTGAAAAACTGTTTTTT	CASSLDRGSEKLFF
TRBV7-8	TRBJ1-5	NA	NA	TGTGCCAGCAGCCTTGACAGCCAGCAGCCCCAGCATTTT	CASSLDSQQPQHF
TRBV19	TRBJ2-1	NA	TRBD2	TGTGCCAGTAGTAGGGCCCTAGCGGGAGTCTTCAATGAGCAGTTCTTC	CASSRALAGVFNEQFF
TRBV28	TRBJ1-3	NA	TRBD1	TGTGCCAGCAGTTCTACGACAGGGAGGGGAAACACCATATATTTT	CASSSTTGRGNTIYF
TRBV10-3	TRBJ2-1	NA	NA	TGTGCCATCAGTGCGTACAGGGATTACAATGAGCAGTTCTTC	CAISAYRDYNEQFF
TRBV4-3	TRBJ2-7	once	NA	TGCGCCAGCAGCCAAGATTCAAGCCCTAACGAGCAGTACTTC	CASSQDSSPNEQYF
TRBV28	TRBJ1-1	NA	NA	TGTGCCACCCACAGTAACATGAACACTGAAGCTTTCTTT	CATHSNMNTEAFF
TRBV5-6	TRBJ2-1	NA	NA	TGTGCCAGCAGCTTGGCGCCGGTCGGGGTCCTCAATGAGCAGTTCTTC	CASSLAPVGVLNEQFF
TRBV4-2	TRBJ2-1	NA	NA	TGTGCCAGCAGCCCCTCCCCGAGTAACAATGAGCAGTTCTTC	CASSPSPSNNEQFF
TRBV25-1	TRBJ2-5	NA	NA	TGTGCCAGCAGTGAATACAGGGGTAGAGAGACCCAGTACTTC	CASSEYRGRETQYF
TRBV30	TRBJ2-7	NA	NA	TGTGCCTGGGATCAGGGGGCGGGAGTATACGAGCAGTACTTC	CAWDQGAGVYEQYF
TRBV12-5	TRBJ2-1	NA	TRBD2	TGTGCTAGTGGTCTTGGACTAGATTACAATGAGCAGTTCTTC	CASGLGLDYNEQFF
TRBV7-2	TRBJ2-6	NA	NA	TGTGCCAGCAGCTATAGACAGATTAGGTCTGGGGCCAACGTCCTGACTTTC	CASSYRQIRSGANVLTF
TRBV2	TRBJ1-2	NA	TRBD1	TGTGCCAGCAGTGAGGGGGACAGTTTCTCGAGTGGCTACACCTTC	CASSEGDSFSSGYTF
TRBV30	TRBJ1-2	NA	NA	TGTGCCCAATCCCCGGACACCCATGGCTACACCTTC	CAQSPDTHGYTF
TRBV30	TRBJ1-1	NA	TRBD1	TGTGCCTGGAGTGCCAGGGGGCGGAAAGACACTGAAGCTTTCTTT	CAWSARGRKDTEAFF
TRBV28	TRBJ2-3	NA	NA	TGTGCCAGCAGTTTGCCGTTCCACCGGGACTTTTCAGATACGCAGTATTTT	CASSLPFHRDFSDTQYF
TRBV7-9	TRBJ1-2	NA	NA	TGTGCCAGCAGCTTAAGCGCAGTCAACTATGGCTACACCTTC	CASSLSAVNYGYTF
TRBV28	TRBJ1-1	NA	NA	TGTGCCAGCAGGAACAGGGATAGAGCTTTCTTT	CASRNRDRAFF
TRBV5-4	TRBJ2-3	NA	TRBD2	TGTGCCAGCAGCGGGGGACTAGCAGTAAGCACAGATACGCAGTATTTT	CASSGGLAVSTDTQYF
TRBV5-5	TRBJ1-2	NA	NA	TGTGCCAGCAGCACCGACATTAATTATGGCTACACCTTC	CASSTDINYGYTF
TRBV20-1	TRBJ1-5	NA	NA	TGCAGTGCTAGCGGTCAGCCCCAGCATTTT	CSASGQPQHF
TRBV18	TRBJ1-1	NA	TRBD1	TGTGCCAGCTCGGTAGACAGGGGCCCCGTGCGAGCTTTCTTT	CASSVDRGPVRAFF
TRBV11-3	TRBJ2-1	NA	NA	TGTGCCAGCAGCTTAGATATACGCGGCGAGCAGTTCTTC	CASSLDIRGEQFF
TRBV30	TRBJ2-7	NA	TRBD1	TGTGCCTGGAGTGCCCAGACAGGGCGAACCTACGAGCAGTACTTC	CAWSAQTGRTYEQYF
TRBV29-1	TRBJ1-1	once	NA	TGCAGCGTTGATTCGAGGGGGACTGAAGCTTTCTTT	CSVDSRGTEAFF
TRBV12-5	TRBJ2-1	NA	NA	TGTGCTAGTGGGTTCACAGGGAGCTCCTACAATGAGCAGTTCTTC	CASGFTGSSYNEQFF
TRBV27	TRBJ2-7	NA	TRBD1	TGTGCCAGCAGTTTAACAAGACAGGGGCCCAACCAAGACTACGAGCAGTACTTC	CASSLTRQGPNQDYEQYF
TRBV28	TRBJ1-6	NA	TRBD1	TGTGCCACCGTTCTTCGGACAGGGCTTAATTCACCCCTCCACTTT	CATVLRTGLNSPLHF
TRBV7-9	TRBJ1-2	NA	NA	TGTGCCAGCAGCTTTGGGGCAAACTATGGCTACACCTTC	CASSFGANYGYTF
TRBV6-1	TRBJ2-3	NA	NA	TGTGCCAGCAGTGATAGAGACAGAGAGGCAGATACGCAGTATTTT	CASSDRDREADTQYF
TRBV28	TRBJ2-2	NA	NA	TGTGCCAGCAGTCAAGACAGGCCTTTCGAAACCGGGGAGCTGTTTTTT	CASSQDRPFETGELFF
TRBV19	TRBJ1-1	NA	NA	TGTGCCAGTATCAGGGGTTCAGTAGGTCACACTGAAGCTTTCTTT	CASIRGSVGHTEAFF
TRBV6-5	TRBJ2-7	NA	NA	TGTGCCAGCACACTAGGGTCCCCCTACGAGCAGTACTTC	CASTLGSPYEQYF
TRBV28	TRBJ1-5	NA	NA	TGTGCCAGCACCCTTTATAACCGGGGCAATCAGCCCCAGCATTTT	CASTLYNRGNQPQHF
TRBV5-1	TRBJ2-7	once	NA	TGCGCCAGCAGCTTGGCACTGGGGCGCACCCACGAGCAGTACTTC	CASSLALGRTHEQYF
TRBV9	TRBJ1-1	NA	NA	TGTGCCAGCAGCCCTCGACAGGCCCTGAACACTGAAGCTTTCTTT	CASSPRQALNTEAFF
TRBV5-1	TRBJ1-1	NA	NA	TGCGCCAGCAGCTTGGGGAGACAGAGGAACACTGAAGCTTTCTTT	CASSLGRQRNTEAFF
TRBV5-6	TRBJ1-1	NA	TRBD1	TGTGCCAGCAGCCGCGACAGGGCTGAAGCTTTCTTT	CASSRDRAEAFF
TRBV12-5	TRBJ1-1	NA	TRBD1	TGTGCTAGTGGTAGAAGTACAGGGGGCAACACTGAAGCTTTCTTT	CASGRSTGGNTEAFF
TRBV10-2	TRBJ2-3	few	NA	TGCGCCAGCAGTGGATCGGCGGTGGGCACAGATACGCAGTATTTT	CASSGSAVGTDTQYF
TRBV7-9	TRBJ2-4	NA	NA	TGTGCCAGCAGCCAACAGGGAAACATTCAGTACTTC	CASSQQGNIQYF
TRBV5-4	TRBJ2-1	NA	TRBD2	TGTGCCAGCAGCTCCGGGACTAGCGGTAATGAGCAGTTCTTC	CASSSGTSGNEQFF
TRBV6-5	TRBJ2-2	NA	NA	TGTGCCAGCCGGGGGGCCGTCGGGGAGCTGTTTTTT	CASRGAVGELFF
TRBV27	TRBJ2-7	NA	TRBD2	TGTGCCAGCAAACCGGGACTAGTCACTTACGAGCAGTACTTC	CASKPGLVTYEQYF